The 16 T cell receptor beta chains below come from one sample, sequenced in a study of regulatory T cells in long-lasting Graves disease. Arm-PCR of CDR3 regions and iRepertoire HTBI primers were the basis on which TCR beta libraries were built. TCRdb passed the multiplex PCR reads through MiXCR, listing each CDR3 protein once. The sample shows roughly 420,000 distinct CDR3 sequences, about 17% of them seen only once. Sample time point: newly diagnosed GD, antithyroid drugs for less than 3 months. TCR sequences were obtained from RNA taken from PBMCs. The sample also formed part of further work on T cells in Graves' hyperthyroidism and ophthalmopathy.

The source was peripheral blood mononuclear cells (PBMCs), collected at new diagnosis, from a patient treated with antithyroid drugs. Every receptor here comes from a woman aged 25 to 39 with Graves disease.

Many counts were recorded for this clonotype. The chain combines TRBV9 with TRBJ2-1; 9 positions match TRBD2. The CDR3 is made up of 15 amino acids. Germline V gene data show CDR1 as SGDLS and CDR2 as YYNGEE. The V and J ends lost 4 bases and 5 bases, in that order; junction bases with no gene match: 7. The CDR3 DNA sequence: TGTGCCAGCAGCTCGAGCGGGGGGCCCCACAATGAGCAGTTCTTC. Translating it yields CASSSSGGPHNEQFF.

CDR3 nucleotides: TGTGCCAGTAGTAACCTCCTTTGGCAGGGGGGAGATACGCAGTATTTT. Its protein product is CASSNLLWQGGDTQYF. This chain connects TRBV19 to TRBJ2-3; tentatively, D is TRBD1 (7 bases). The CDR3 covers 16 residues. CDR1 is LNHDA, CDR2 SQIVND, per germline (reference sequence). Trimming pared 4 bases from V and 5 bases from J, leaving 19 bases between.

This clonotype was observed a handful of times. The rearrangement links TRBV5-1 to TRBJ2-4; 7 nucleotides line up with TRBD2. This CDR3 is 21 amino acids long. The V and J ends lost 4 bases and 0 bases, in that order; junction bases with no gene match: 22. Germline V gene data show CDR1 as SGHRS and CDR2 as YFSETQ. The DNA of the CDR3 is TGCGCCAGCAGCCGCTGGGTAGCGGGTAGCTCCGAAGAACTAGCCAAAAACATTCAGTACTTC. Translated: CASSRWVAGSSEELAKNIQYF.

Ten or more counts support this clonotype. The CDR3 protein is CASSYPNAIGGGTEAFF. The CDR3 DNA is TGTGCCAGCAGCTACCCAAACGCCATCGGGGGTGGCACTGAAGCTTTCTTT. The V call is TRBV7-9, the J call TRBJ1-1; D perhaps matches TRBD1 (5 bases). Trimming left V 4 bases short and J 4 bases short, with 22 bases between. Germline V CDR1 and CDR2: SEHNR, FQNEAQ (reference sequence). This CDR3 has 17 amino acids.

Notes on this clonotype: With a much larger clone just one base away, this may be a read error. In this CDR3 the conserved last residue, phenylalanine or tryptophan, is missing, so a read error is likely. The chain is built from TRBV27 and TRBJ2-7; D is unclear. Germline loops: CDR1 MNHEY, CDR2 SMNVEV (reference sequence). The CDR3 has 14 residues. V was shortened by 2 bases and J by 1 base, with 9 bases between the two germline ends. In DNA form, the CDR3 reads TGTGCCAGCAGTTTAGGTCGGCGGTCCTACGAGCAGTACCTC. Its translation is CASSLGRRSYEQYL.

The genes are TRBV28 and TRBJ2-3; the match to TRBD2 covers 12 bases. There are 20 residues in the CDR3. Germline-derived CDR1 and CDR2 are MDHEN and SYDVKM. V lost 6 bases to trimming and J lost 0 bases; unmatched junction nucleotides: 16. CDR3 bases: TGTGCCAGCAGCCGTGGGGGACTAGCGGGTGAATTTTATAGCACAGATACGCAGTATTTT. Translated, it gives CASSRGGLAGEFYSTDTQYF.

This clonotype has a count of ten or more. The rearrangement links TRBV20-1 to TRBJ2-1, with D possibly called TRBD1 or TRBD2 (7 bases each). The germline V gene has CDR1 DFQATT and CDR2 SNEGSKA (reference sequence). The CDR3 spans 15 residues. Trimming took 5 bases from V and 6 from J, leaving 20 bases between them. CDR3 region: CSAPQWEGAGNEQFF. CDR3 coding DNA: TGCAGTGCTCCCCAATGGGAGGGGGCGGGCAATGAGCAGTTCTTC.

This clonotype was counted at least ten times. The J gene is TRBJ2-2, the V gene TRBV7-2; D tentatively reads TRBD1 or TRBD2 (5 bases each). The CDR3 has 17 amino acids. The V end was cut by 1 base, the J end by 2 bases, with 14 bases between. The V gene's germline CDR1 is SGHTA and CDR2 FQGNSA. CDR3: CASSLVGALGNTGELFF. In nucleotides, the CDR3 is TGTGCCAGCAGCTTAGTAGGGGCACTAGGCAACACCGGGGAGCTGTTTTTT.

A few counts support this clonotype. The chain couples TRBV14 to TRBJ2-5, with 8 nucleotides matching TRBD2. The CDR3 has 16 amino acids. V lost 3 bases, J lost 4 bases, and 10 bases stayed unmatched. CDR1 and CDR2 (germline): SGHDN, FVKESK. CDR3 residues: CASSQRRTSGGETQYF. CDR3 coding DNA: TGTGCCAGCAGCCAGAGACGTACTAGCGGTGGAGAGACCCAGTACTTC.

The J gene is TRBJ2-1, the V gene TRBV19; D possibly uses TRBD1 or TRBD2 (7 bases each). The germline gives CDR1 LNHDA, CDR2 SQIVND (reference sequence). CDR3 length: 12 residues. Between the trimmed V and J ends, which lost 9 bases and 8 bases, there was a span of 14 bases. CDR3: CASTRGGDEQFF. The CDR3 DNA reads TGTGCCAGCACCAGGGGGGGGGATGAGCAGTTCTTC.

Many counts were recorded for this clonotype. The rearrangement uses TRBV6-9 and TRBJ2-6, with D perhaps matching TRBD2 (6 bases). The V end lost 2 bases, the J end lost 0 bases, and 8 bases lay between the germline ends. CDR3 length equals 16 residues. Germline V gene lookup returns CDR1 MNHGY and CDR2 SVAAGI. The CDR3 DNA reads as TGTGCCAGCAGTTATGGAGGGAACTCTGGGGCCAACGTCCTGACTTTC. It encodes CASSYGGNSGANVLTF.

With respect to this clonotype: Since a much larger clone is just one base distant, this may be a read error. The chain uses TRBV7-8 and TRBJ2-7; perhaps TRBD1 as D (5 bases). This CDR3 has 13 amino acids. Germline assignment: CDR1 SGHVS and CDR2 FQNEAQ. Trimming pared 1 base from V and 5 bases from J, leaving 9 bases between. The DNA for the CDR3 is TGTGCCAGCAGCTTAGTACAGGCGGACGAGCAGTACTTC. This sequence encodes CASSLVQADEQYF.

About this clonotype: A much larger clone lies one base from this, so it may be a read error. The V gene is TRBV12-3 or TRBV12-4, the J gene TRBJ2-5; TRBD2 matches 8 bases. Trimming took 6 bases from V and 2 from J; bases not matched to a gene: 14. The CDR3 sequence is 17 residues long. This CDR3 is CASSVGTGGRPQETQYF. For the CDR3, the DNA is TGTGCCAGCAGCGTTGGGACTGGCGGGAGGCCACAAGAGACCCAGTACTTC.

This clonotype occurred many times. This chain uses TRBV6-1 with TRBJ2-1; TRBD1 matches 7 bases. This CDR3 comprises 15 residues. CDR1 MNHNS and CDR2 SASEGT come from the germline V gene. The V segment lost 7 bases and the J segment 2 bases; nucleotides outside the gene matches: 8. The CDR3, as DNA: TGTGCCAGCATCTGGGGGACAGTCCCCTACAATGAGCAGTTCTTC. Translating gives CASIWGTVPYNEQFF.

This clonotype appeared many times. The chain employs TRBV2 and TRBJ2-1; no definite D call. CDR1 SNHLY and CDR2 FYNNEI come from the germline V gene. The CDR3 runs 17 residues. V dropped 7 bases and J dropped 0 bases, with 19 bases sitting between them. The CDR3 DNA is TGTGCCAGCAATGCCAGGAGCGTAAATCCCTCCTACAATGAGCAGTTCTTC. Its protein product is CASNARSVNPSYNEQFF.

In this sample, this clonotype turned up many times. The chain combines TRBV2 with TRBJ2-7; unclear D gene. In germline, CDR1 is SNHLY, CDR2 FYNNEI. CDR3 length equals 12 residues. Trimming shortened V by 6 bases and J by 7 bases, and 13 bases separated the two germline ends. The CDR3 loop is CASSYTGVEQYF. The CDR3 DNA sequence: TGTGCCAGCAGCTACACTGGTGTGGAGCAGTACTTC.